The next 14 T cell receptor beta chains were all read from a single sample in a study of blood T cell repertoires in COVID-19. Data came from immunoSEQ multiplex PCR; TCRdb stores just in-frame clones and leaves some out. Of more than 85,000 clones in the sample, around 90% were seen once. The sample was peripheral blood. All receptors derive from a woman aged 70 to 79 with acute or convalescent COVID-19.

The CDR3 region is CASSDRGADEQYF. CDR3 sequence (DNA): TGTGCCAGCTCGGACAGGGGAGCGGACGAGCAGTACTTC. The chain combines TRBV27 with TRBJ2-7, with 9 bases that match TRBD1. Germline lookup yields CDR1 MNHEY and CDR2 SMNVEV (reference sequence). The junction had 7 bases not matched to a gene; V was cut back by 8 bases and J by 5 bases. CDR3 length: 13 amino acids.

J is TRBJ2-7 and V is TRBV27; a possible D gene is TRBD1 (6 bases). The V gene lost 5 bases and the J gene lost 2 bases, with 10 bases spanning the gap. This CDR3 is 13 amino acids long. Per the germline V gene, CDR1 is MNHEY and CDR2 is SMNVEV (reference sequence). CDR3 nucleotide sequence: TGTGCCAGCAGTAGTAGGGGGACCTACGAGCAGTACGTC. Translation gives CASSSRGTYEQYV.

This rearrangement joins TRBV6-5 to TRBJ1-6, with 8 bases fitting TRBD1. The CDR3 has 14 residues. CDR1 and CDR2 (germline): MNHEY, SVGAGI. The trim removed 8 bases at V and 5 bases at J, leaving 5 bases unmatched. The CDR3 loop is CASAVTGDNSPLHF. CDR3 nucleotides: TGTGCCAGCGCCGTGACAGGGGATAATTCACCCCTCCACTTT.

The chain links TRBV7-9 to TRBJ1-5; D perhaps matches TRBD1 (6 bases). The CDR3 extends over 16 amino acids. The germline gives CDR1 SEHNR, CDR2 FQNEAQ (reference sequence). The V gene lost 5 bases and the J gene lost 6 bases, with 20 bases spanning the gap. The CDR3 DNA reads as TGTGCCAGCAGCCGCGCCGATGGGGGGGCTTTTCAGCCCCAGCATTTT. Residues: CASSRADGGAFQPQHF.

The chain links TRBV6-2 or TRBV6-3 to TRBJ2-2; TRBD2 matches 7 bases. The J segment lost 7 bases and the V segment lost 0 bases, leaving 11 bases of the junction unmatched. The CDR3 loop spans 17 amino acids. Germline values: CDR1 MNHEY, CDR2 SVGEGT. The CDR3 reads CASSYSKLAGVNGELFF. CDR3 DNA sequence: TGTGCCAGCAGTTACTCGAAGTTGGCGGGGGTTAACGGGGAGCTGTTTTTT.

The V and J genes are TRBV2 and TRBJ1-2; D gene ambiguous. There are 12 residues in the CDR3. Germline assignment: CDR1 SNHLY and CDR2 FYNNEI. Trimming removed 6 bases at V and 6 bases at J, with 11 bases between. The CDR3 here is CASRKLGDGYTF. The CDR3 DNA follows: TGTGCCAGCAGGAAGCTCGGGGATGGCTACACCTTC.

The V gene is TRBV7-8, the J gene TRBJ1-1; maybe TRBD1 (5 bases). This CDR3 has 15 residues. Germline lookup yields CDR1 SGHVS and CDR2 FQNEAQ. The V and J ends lost 4 bases and 1 base respectively, with 13 bases between them. Here the CDR3 DNA reads TGTGCCAGCAGCTACCAAACTACAGGGAACACTGAAGCTTTCTTT. Translating gives CASSYQTTGNTEAFF.

The chain recombines TRBV5-6 with TRBJ1-6; perhaps TRBD1 as D (5 bases). CDR3 size: 14 residues. V shed 3 bases and J shed 6 bases, with 10 bases lying between them. Germline CDR1 and CDR2: SGHDT and YYEEEE. For the CDR3, the DNA is TGTGCCAGCAGCTACGAAAGGGGTAATTCACCCCTCCACTTT. Its protein product is CASSYERGNSPLHF. Drawing the rest from reference TRBV5-6 and TRBJ1-6, the complete variable domain is DAGVTQSPTHLIKTRGQQVTLRCSPKSGHDTVSWYQQALGQGPQFIFQYYEEEERQRGNFPDRFSGHQFPNYSSELNVNALLLGDSALYLCASSYERGNSPLHFGNGTRLTVT.

This clone occurred a few times. The V and J genes are TRBV3-1 (or the pseudogene TRBV3-2) and TRBJ2-3; D gene ambiguous. This CDR3 contains 15 residues. Trimming shortened V by 3 bases and J by 5 bases, and 15 bases separated the two germline ends. CDR1 is LGHDT, CDR2 YNNKEL, per germline (reference sequence). CDR3 nucleotides: TGTGCCAGCAGCCAGAGTCTCCACCCGCGAGATACGCAGTATTTT. Its protein is CASSQSLHPRDTQYF.

The rearrangement uses TRBV11-3 and TRBJ2-7; no clear D. CDR1 and CDR2 from the germline V gene are SGHNT and YENEEA. The CDR3 sequence is 13 residues long. V was pared by 1 base and J by 2 bases, with 6 bases between. The DNA for the CDR3 is TGTGCCAGCAGCTTAGGGCCGACCTACGAGCAGTACTTC. Translation: CASSLGPTYEQYF.

V is TRBV10-1 and J is TRBJ2-1; D perhaps matches TRBD2 (5 bases). There are 15 residues in the CDR3. From germline, CDR1 is WNHNN and CDR2 SYGVQD (reference sequence). Trimming removed 4 bases from V and 3 bases from J, with 13 bases in between. For the CDR3, the DNA is TGCGCCAGCAGTGCGCAAACTAGTAGCTACAATGAGCAGTTCTTC. Protein sequence: CASSAQTSSYNEQFF.

The chain joins TRBV19 to TRBJ1-1; D is unresolved. V was clipped by 6 bases and J by 1 base, with 18 bases between them. The V gene's germline CDR1 is LNHDA and CDR2 SQIVND (reference sequence). The CDR3 covers 16 residues. Here the CDR3 reads CASSLPRWQANTEAFF. CDR3 sequence (DNA): TGTGCCAGTAGCTTACCTCGGTGGCAGGCGAACACTGAAGCTTTCTTT.

The rearrangement joins TRBV27 to TRBJ1-1; TRBD1 matches 7 bases. The CDR3 covers 13 residues. Unmatched junction bases numbered 6, after V lost 9 bases and J lost 2 bases. Germline V gene sequence: CDR1 MNHEY, CDR2 SMNVEV (reference sequence). The chain's CDR3 is CASKTGANTEAFF. In nucleotides, the CDR3 is TGTGCCAGTAAAACAGGGGCAAACACTGAAGCTTTCTTT.

The chain combines TRBV27 with TRBJ2-1; TRBD1 is a possible D gene (7 bases). The CDR3 sequence is 15 residues long. Germline-derived CDR1 and CDR2 are MNHEY and SMNVEV (reference sequence). Between the trimmed V and J ends, which lost 4 bases and 6 bases, there was a span of 16 bases. In DNA, the CDR3 is TGTGCCAGCAGTTCCCTGACAGGGAGGCTCAATGAGCAGTTCTTC. Translation: CASSSLTGRLNEQFF.